These T cell receptor beta chains were read from a single sample in a study of T-cell memory formation after mild COVID-19. In TCRdb, the 5' RACE reads were re-called with MiXCR into one record per CDR3 protein. The sample lists hundreds of thousands of distinct CDR3 sequences, about 15% occurring once. Source material: PBMCs or a T cell subset sorted from them (not recorded which). Source of these receptors: a man between 18 and 35 years old who had mild COVID-19 (a few samples of this study predate the infection). Cell type and time point are not known. Each CDR3 is given with its conserved first and last residue. Clone sizes are given selectively: once, few, many, or a class where the clone is expanded.

V gene,clone size,J gene,CDR3 protein
TRBV5-1,few,TRBJ2-3,CASSVDGTSTDTQYF
TRBV29-1,NA,TRBJ2-7,CSALTSGVYEQYF
TRBV15,NA,TRBJ2-1,CATSRDRDSIYNEQFF
TRBV5-1,NA,TRBJ2-5,CASSPAQREETQYF
TRBV5-5,many,TRBJ2-7,CASSSGRIGYEQYF
TRBV15,few,TRBJ1-4,CATSRDSTDPEKLFF
TRBV7-2,many,TRBJ2-5,CASSLVGAEETQYF
TRBV12-3/TRBV12-4,many,TRBJ1-1,CASSFREGTEAFF
TRBV12-3/TRBV12-4,few,TRBJ1-2,CASSLRGLGYGYTF
TRBV29-1,NA,TRBJ2-1,CSVRRVAGALGDEQFF
TRBV15,few,TRBJ2-1,CATSLVSGANNEQFF
TRBV6-2/TRBV6-3,NA,TRBJ2-1,CAICGRLENNEQFF
TRBV5-1,many,TRBJ2-1,CASSLDGLAGDYNEQFF
TRBV7-2,NA,TRBJ2-1,CASTRGHYNEQFF
TRBV20-1,few,TRBJ2-2,CSSRAANTGELFF
TRBV4-3,few,TRBJ2-3,CASSQDGASTDTQYF
TRBV27,NA,TRBJ2-7,CASSHLPAGAHEQYF
TRBV5-1,NA,TRBJ1-3,CASSPTDGNTIYF